This T cell receptor (beta chain) comes out of a study of T cells after yellow fever vaccination. Study-wide results and caveats: Sorted repertoires could include abundant contaminating clonotypes from bulk cells. Among primary-vaccination clones, most reappeared after the booster, at roughly 95% for CD4 and 85% to 90% for CD8.

TCRdb reanalysed the 5' RACE reads using MiXCR and keeps one entry per CDR3 protein. The sample records under 300,000 distinct CDR3 sequences, over 10% being singletons. Comment on this clonotype: Antigen specificity is unknown.

Germline-derived CDR1 and CDR2 are SGHRS and YFSETQ. V lost 7 bases, J lost 6 bases, and 11 bases stayed unmatched. The CDR3 has 15 residues. The sample here was CD4+ T cells sorted from PBMCs, taken 45 days after the yellow fever booster vaccination. The genes are TRBV5-1 and TRBJ2-7; 12 nucleotides match TRBD2. The sequence came from a man aged 25 to 45 who received the YFV17D yellow fever vaccine. The CDR3 coding sequence is TGCGCCAGCGGGATCGGGACTAGCGGGCTTGGCGAGCAGTACTTC. This encodes CASGIGTSGLGEQYF.